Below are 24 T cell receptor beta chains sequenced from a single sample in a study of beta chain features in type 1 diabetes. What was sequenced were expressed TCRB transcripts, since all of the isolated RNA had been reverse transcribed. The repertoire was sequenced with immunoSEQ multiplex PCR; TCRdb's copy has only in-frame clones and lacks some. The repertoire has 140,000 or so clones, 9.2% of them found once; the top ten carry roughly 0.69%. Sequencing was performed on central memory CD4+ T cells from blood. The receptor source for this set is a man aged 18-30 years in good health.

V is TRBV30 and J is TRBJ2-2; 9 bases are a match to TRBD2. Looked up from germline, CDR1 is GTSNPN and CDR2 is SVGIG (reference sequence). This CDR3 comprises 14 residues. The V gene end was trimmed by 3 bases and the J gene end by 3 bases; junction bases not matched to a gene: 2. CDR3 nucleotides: TGTGCCTGGAGGCGGGGGGGATACACCGGGGAGCTGTTTTTT. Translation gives CAWRRGGYTGELFF.

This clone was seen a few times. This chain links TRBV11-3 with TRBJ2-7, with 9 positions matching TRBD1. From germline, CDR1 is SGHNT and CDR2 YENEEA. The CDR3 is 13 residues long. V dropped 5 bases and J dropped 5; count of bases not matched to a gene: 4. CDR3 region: CASSTGQGNEQYF. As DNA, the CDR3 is TGTGCCAGCAGCACGGGACAGGGAAACGAGCAGTACTTC.

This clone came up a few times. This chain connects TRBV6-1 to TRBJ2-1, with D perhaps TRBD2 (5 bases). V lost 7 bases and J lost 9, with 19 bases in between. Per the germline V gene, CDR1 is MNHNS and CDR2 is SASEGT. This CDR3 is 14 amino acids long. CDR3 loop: CASTMVRDRAEQFF. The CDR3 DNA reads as TGTGCCAGCACCATGGTGAGGGATCGTGCTGAGCAGTTCTTC.

The CDR3 loop reads CASSLEGGGSYEQYF. For the CDR3, the DNA is TGTGCCAGCAGCCTAGAGGGGGGGGGCTCCTACGAGCAGTACTTC. The chain joins TRBV7-9 to TRBJ2-7, with a tentative D call TRBD2 (7 bases). The germline V gene has CDR1 SEHNR and CDR2 FQNEAQ (reference sequence). CDR3 length: 15 residues. V was shortened by 5 bases and J by 0 bases, with 14 bases between the two germline ends.

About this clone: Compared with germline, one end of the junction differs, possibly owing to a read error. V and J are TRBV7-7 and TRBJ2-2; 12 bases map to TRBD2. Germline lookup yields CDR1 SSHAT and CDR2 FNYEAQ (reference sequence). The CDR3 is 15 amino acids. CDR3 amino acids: CASSLAGGPTGELFF. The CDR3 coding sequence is TGTGCCAGCAGCCTAGCGGGGGGGCCTACCGGGGAGCTGTTTTTT.

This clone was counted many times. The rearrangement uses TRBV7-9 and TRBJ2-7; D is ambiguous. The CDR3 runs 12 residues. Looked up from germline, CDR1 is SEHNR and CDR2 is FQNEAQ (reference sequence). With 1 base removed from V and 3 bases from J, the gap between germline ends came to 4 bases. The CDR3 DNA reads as TGTGCCAGCAGCTTAGAACTCTACGAGCAGTACTTC. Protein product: CASSLELYEQYF. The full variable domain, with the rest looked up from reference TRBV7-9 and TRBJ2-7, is DTGVSQNPRHKITKRGQNVTFRCDPISEHNRLYWYRQTLGQGPEFLTYFQNEAQLEKSRLLSDRFSAERPKGSFSTLEIQRTEQGDSAMYLCASSLELYEQYFGPGTRLTVT.

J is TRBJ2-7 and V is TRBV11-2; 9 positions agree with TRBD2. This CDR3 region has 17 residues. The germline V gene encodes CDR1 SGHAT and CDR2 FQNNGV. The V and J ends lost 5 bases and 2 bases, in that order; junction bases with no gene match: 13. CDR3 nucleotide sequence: TGTGCCAGCAGCCTCCAGGGGTTAGCGGGGGATCCCTACGAGCAGTACTTC. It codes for CASSLQGLAGDPYEQYF.

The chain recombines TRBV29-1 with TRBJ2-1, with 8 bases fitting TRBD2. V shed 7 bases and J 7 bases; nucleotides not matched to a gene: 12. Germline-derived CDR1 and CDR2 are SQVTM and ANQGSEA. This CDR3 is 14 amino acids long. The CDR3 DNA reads TGCAGCGCCCAGAGGACGGGGGGGCGGAATGAGCAGTTCTTC. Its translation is CSAQRTGGRNEQFF.

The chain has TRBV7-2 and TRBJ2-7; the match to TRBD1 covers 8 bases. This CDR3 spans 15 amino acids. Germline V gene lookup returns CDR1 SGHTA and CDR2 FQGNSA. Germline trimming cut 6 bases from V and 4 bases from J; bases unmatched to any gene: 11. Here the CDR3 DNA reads TGTGCCAGCAGGTTGGACAGGGCTTTACGATACGAGCAGTACTTC. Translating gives CASRLDRALRYEQYF.

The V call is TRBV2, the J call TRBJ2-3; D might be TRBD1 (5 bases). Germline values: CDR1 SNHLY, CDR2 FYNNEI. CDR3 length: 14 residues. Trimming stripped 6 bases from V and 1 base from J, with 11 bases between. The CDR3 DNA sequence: TGTGCCAGCAGAAAACAGGCTCGCACAGATACGCAGTATTTT. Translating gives CASRKQARTDTQYF.

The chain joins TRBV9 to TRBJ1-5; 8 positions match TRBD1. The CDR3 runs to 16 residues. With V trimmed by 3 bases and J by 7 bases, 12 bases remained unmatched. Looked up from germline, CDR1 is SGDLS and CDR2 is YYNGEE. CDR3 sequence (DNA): TGTGCCAGCAGCGCACCCGGGACAGGAGACAACCAGCCCCAGCATTTT. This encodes CASSAPGTGDNQPQHF.

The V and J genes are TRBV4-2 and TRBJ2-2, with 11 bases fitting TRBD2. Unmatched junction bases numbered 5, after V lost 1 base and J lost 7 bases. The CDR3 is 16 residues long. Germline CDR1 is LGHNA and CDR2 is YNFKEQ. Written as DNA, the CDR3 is TGTGCCAGCAGCCAAGGTAGCGGGGGGGCCATCGGGGAGCTGTTTTTT. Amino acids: CASSQGSGGAIGELFF.

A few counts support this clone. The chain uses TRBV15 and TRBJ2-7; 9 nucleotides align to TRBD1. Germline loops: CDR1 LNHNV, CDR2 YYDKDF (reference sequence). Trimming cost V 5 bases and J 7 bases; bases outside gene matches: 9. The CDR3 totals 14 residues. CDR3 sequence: CATSSRDRVLEQYF. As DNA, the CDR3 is TGTGCCACCAGCTCCCGGGACAGGGTCTTGGAGCAGTACTTC. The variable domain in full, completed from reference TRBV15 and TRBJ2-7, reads DAMVIQNPRYQVTQFGKPVTLSCSQTLNHNVMYWYQQKSSQAPKLLFHYYDKDFNNEADTPDNFQSRRPNTSFCFLDIRSPGLGDTAMYLCATSSRDRVLEQYFGPGTRLTVT.

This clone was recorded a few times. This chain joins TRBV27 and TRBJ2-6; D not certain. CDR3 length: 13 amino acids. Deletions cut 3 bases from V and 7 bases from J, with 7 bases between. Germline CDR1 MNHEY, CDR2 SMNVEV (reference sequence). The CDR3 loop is CASSLRPANVLTF. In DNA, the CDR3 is TGTGCCAGCAGTTTGAGGCCCGCCAACGTCCTGACTTTC.

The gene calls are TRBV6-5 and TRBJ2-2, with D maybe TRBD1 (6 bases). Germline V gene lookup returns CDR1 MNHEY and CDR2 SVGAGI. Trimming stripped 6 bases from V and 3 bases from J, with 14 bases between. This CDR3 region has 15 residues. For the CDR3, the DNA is TGTGCCAGCAGAAACACGGACAGTCACACCGGGGAGCTGTTTTTT. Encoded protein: CASRNTDSHTGELFF.

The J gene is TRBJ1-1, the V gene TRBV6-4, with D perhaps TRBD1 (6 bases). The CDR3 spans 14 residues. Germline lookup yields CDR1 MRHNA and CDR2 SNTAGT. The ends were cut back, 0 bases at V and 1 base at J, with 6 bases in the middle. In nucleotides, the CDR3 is TGTGCCAGCAGTGACTCGGACAGGAACACTGAAGCTTTCTTT. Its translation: CASSDSDRNTEAFF.

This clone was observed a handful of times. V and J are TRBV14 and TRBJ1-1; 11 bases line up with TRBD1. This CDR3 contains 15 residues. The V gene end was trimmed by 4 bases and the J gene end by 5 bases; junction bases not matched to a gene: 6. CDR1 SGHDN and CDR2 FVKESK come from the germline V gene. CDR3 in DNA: TGTGCCAGCAGCCGAGGGACAGGGGGAGGAACTGAAGCTTTCTTT. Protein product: CASSRGTGGGTEAFF.

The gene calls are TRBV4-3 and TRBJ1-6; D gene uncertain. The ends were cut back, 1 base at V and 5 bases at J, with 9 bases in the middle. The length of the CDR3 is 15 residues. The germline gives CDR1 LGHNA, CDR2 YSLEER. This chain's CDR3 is CASSQVTPDNSPLHF. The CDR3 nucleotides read TGCGCCAGCAGCCAAGTAACACCCGATAATTCACCCCTCCACTTT.

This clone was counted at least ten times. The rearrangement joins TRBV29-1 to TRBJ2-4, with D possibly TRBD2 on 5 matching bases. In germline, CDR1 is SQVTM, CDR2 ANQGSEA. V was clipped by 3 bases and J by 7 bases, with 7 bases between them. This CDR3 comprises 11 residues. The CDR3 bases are TGCAGCGTTGACCTAGCTAACATTCAGTACTTC. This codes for CSVDLANIQYF.

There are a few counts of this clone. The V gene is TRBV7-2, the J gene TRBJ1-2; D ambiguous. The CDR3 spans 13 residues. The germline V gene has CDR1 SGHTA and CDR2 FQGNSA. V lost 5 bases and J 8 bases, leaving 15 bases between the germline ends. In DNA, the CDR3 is TGTGCCAGCAGCCCCGATAATCGGGTCGGCTACACCTTC. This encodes CASSPDNRVGYTF.

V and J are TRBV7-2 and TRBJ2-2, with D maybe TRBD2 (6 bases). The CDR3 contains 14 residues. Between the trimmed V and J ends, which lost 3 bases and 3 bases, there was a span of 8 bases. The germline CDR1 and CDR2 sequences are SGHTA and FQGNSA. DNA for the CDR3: TGTGCCAGCAGCTTCTGGGGGGACACCGGGGAGCTGTTTTTT. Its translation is CASSFWGDTGELFF.

The DNA of the CDR3 is TGTGCCAGCAGCTTAGCGACAGGGGCTGGGGAAAAACTGTTTTTT. Translated: CASSLATGAGEKLFF. J is TRBJ1-4 and V is TRBV7-9; TRBD1 aligns across 8 bases. This CDR3 is built from 15 residues. Trimming cost V 0 bases and J 8 bases; bases outside gene matches: 5. Per germline, CDR1 SEHNR and CDR2 FQNEAQ (reference sequence).

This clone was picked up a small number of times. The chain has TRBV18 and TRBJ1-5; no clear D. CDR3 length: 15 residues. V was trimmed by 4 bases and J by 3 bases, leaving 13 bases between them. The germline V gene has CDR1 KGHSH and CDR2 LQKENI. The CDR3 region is CASSRADTINQPQHF. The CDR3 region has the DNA TGTGCCAGCTCACGAGCCGACACAATCAATCAGCCCCAGCATTTT.

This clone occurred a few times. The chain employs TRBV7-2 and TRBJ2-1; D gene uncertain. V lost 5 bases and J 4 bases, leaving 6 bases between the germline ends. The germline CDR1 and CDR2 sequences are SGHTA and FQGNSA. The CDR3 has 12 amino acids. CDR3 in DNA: TGTGCCAGCAGCCGCCTATACAATGAGCAGTTCTTC. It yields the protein CASSRLYNEQFF.